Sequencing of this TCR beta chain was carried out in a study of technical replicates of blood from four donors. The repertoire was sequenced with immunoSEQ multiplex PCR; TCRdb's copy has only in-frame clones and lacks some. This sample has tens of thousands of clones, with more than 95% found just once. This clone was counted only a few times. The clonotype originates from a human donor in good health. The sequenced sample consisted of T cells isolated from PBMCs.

CDR3 protein: CASSRTGRNYGYTF. The CDR3, as DNA: TGTGCCAGCAGCCGGACAGGGAGAAACTATGGCTACACCTTC. The J gene is TRBJ1-2, the V gene TRBV6-6; 8 bases agree with TRBD1. The V and J ends lost 6 bases and 2 bases, in that order; junction bases with no gene match: 5. Germline CDR1 and CDR2: MNHNY and SVGAGI (reference sequence). The CDR3 has 14 residues.